One and the same sample provided the 12 T cell receptor beta chains below, sequenced in a study of shared clonotypes between healthy human individuals. Assay used: immunoSEQ multiplex PCR; TCRdb lists only in-frame clones, some missing. There are around 2.1 million clones in the sample; approximately 94% occur only once, and approximately 1.7% lies in the top ten. In the naive CD8 group, cells lacked CD45RO and were positively selected for CCR7, so terminally differentiated effector memory CD45RA+ cells were left out. Sample: naive CD8+ T cells from PBMCs. The receptors here all came from a man between 18 and 29 years old in good health. Some clones in this sample may be carry-over from other donors' samples.

This clone occurred a few times. The same CDR3 can be traced to other DNA sequences in this sample. The J gene is TRBJ1-4, the V gene TRBV29-1; 7 bases are shared with TRBD1. Germline V gene sequence: CDR1 SQVTM, CDR2 ANQGSEA. There are 13 residues in the CDR3. Trimming took 3 bases from V and 10 from J; bases not matched to a gene: 8. CDR3 sequence reads: CSVEEGARGKLFF. CDR3 DNA sequence: TGCAGCGTTGAGGAGGGGGCAAGAGGAAAACTGTTTTTT.

V and J are TRBV4-1 and TRBJ1-2; maybe TRBD1 (6 bases). The V gene's germline CDR1 is MGHRA and CDR2 YSYEKL. This CDR3 comprises 14 residues. V lost 2 bases, J lost 6 bases, and 13 bases lay in between. The CDR3 loop is CASSQITGSHGYTF. DNA of the CDR3: TGCGCCAGCAGCCAAATTACAGGGTCCCATGGCTACACCTTC.

V usage is TRBV5-6 and J usage is TRBJ1-5; 7 nucleotides line up with TRBD1. CDR1 and CDR2 from the germline V gene are SGHDT and YYEEEE. The CDR3 spans 12 residues. The ends lost 4 bases at V and 7 bases at J; junction bases unmatched: 2. The CDR3 spells CASSRGQQPQHF. CDR3 sequence (DNA): TGTGCCAGCAGCCGGGGACAGCAGCCCCAGCATTTT.

The V and J genes are TRBV14 and TRBJ2-7, with 10 bases lining up with TRBD1. Germline CDR1 reads SGHDN; CDR2 reads FVKESK. V was pared by 4 bases and J by 2 bases, with 2 bases of the junction left unmatched. There are 14 residues in the CDR3. CDR3 sequence (DNA): TGTGCCAGCAGCCTGACAGGGGGCCCCTACGAGCAGTACTTC. It specifies CASSLTGGPYEQYF. Filled out from reference TRBV14 and TRBJ2-7, the complete variable domain reads EAGVTQFPSHSVIEKGQTVTLRCDPISGHDNLYWYRRVMGKEIKFLLHFVKESKQDESGMPNNRFLAERTGGTYSTLKVQPAELEDSGVYFCASSLTGGPYEQYFGPGTRLTVT.

Only a few counts were recorded for this clone. The chain employs TRBV19 and TRBJ1-5, with 7 bases fitting TRBD1. The V gene's germline CDR1 is LNHDA and CDR2 SQIVND (reference sequence). There are 15 residues in the CDR3. With 5 bases clipped from V and 3 bases from J, the junction kept 7 bases outside the gene matches. CDR3 loop: CASSDSTGYNQPQHF. The CDR3 nucleotides read TGTGCCAGTAGTGATTCGACAGGGTACAATCAGCCCCAGCATTTT.

This clone was observed a few times. This specimen includes other DNA sequences encoding the same CDR3. J is TRBJ1-1 and V is TRBV19; D gene uncertain. CDR1 is LNHDA, CDR2 SQIVND, per germline (reference sequence). V shed 5 bases and J shed 1 base, with 5 bases lying between them. There are 12 residues in the CDR3. The CDR3 DNA reads TGTGCCAGTAGTGTCGGGAACACTGAAGCTTTCTTT. It is translated as CASSVGNTEAFF. Complete variable domain (other parts from reference TRBV19 and TRBJ1-1): DGGITQSPKYLFRKEGQNVTLSCEQNLNHDAMYWYRQDPGQGLRLIYYSQIVNDFQKGDIAEGYSVSREKKESFPLTVTSAQKNPTAFYLCASSVGNTEAFFGQGTRLTVV.

The chain employs TRBV29-1 and TRBJ2-5; 15 bases line up with TRBD2. CDR3 length equals 16 residues. V was pared by 2 bases and J by 5 bases, with 6 bases of the junction left unmatched. Germline V gene data show CDR1 as SQVTM and CDR2 as ANQGSEA. The CDR3 reads CSVETGTSGRKETQYF. Here the CDR3 DNA reads TGCAGCGTTGAAACTGGGACTAGCGGGAGGAAGGAGACCCAGTACTTC.

This rearrangement joins TRBV28 to TRBJ2-5, with D possibly TRBD1 on 6 matching bases. Per the germline V gene, CDR1 is MDHEN and CDR2 is SYDVKM. Trimming removed 5 bases at V and 6 bases at J, with 13 bases between. This CDR3 comprises 13 residues. The CDR3 spells CASSPWTVKTQYF. The CDR3 bases are TGTGCCAGCAGTCCTTGGACAGTTAAGACCCAGTACTTC.

The chain recombines TRBV19 with TRBJ1-1; D perhaps matches TRBD1 (5 bases). V lost 1 base to trimming and J lost 8 bases, with 14 bases between them. Per germline, CDR1 LNHDA and CDR2 SQIVND (reference sequence). This CDR3 is built from 14 residues. Here the CDR3 reads CASSIVRGTPEAFF. The CDR3 coding sequence is TGTGCCAGTAGTATAGTCCGGGGCACCCCAGAAGCTTTCTTT. The whole variable domain, remainder taken from reference TRBV19 and TRBJ1-1, is DGGITQSPKYLFRKEGQNVTLSCEQNLNHDAMYWYRQDPGQGLRLIYYSQIVNDFQKGDIAEGYSVSREKKESFPLTVTSAQKNPTAFYLCASSIVRGTPEAFFGQGTRLTVV.

Details on this clone: Other DNA sequences in the sample encode the same CDR3. This chain uses TRBV2 with TRBJ1-5; D might be TRBD1 (5 bases). CDR1 is SNHLY, CDR2 FYNNEI, per germline. The CDR3 runs to 15 residues. The V gene lost 1 base and the J gene lost 0 bases, with 7 bases spanning the gap. The DNA for the CDR3 is TGTGCCAGCAGTGAAGGGCAGGGTAGCAATCAGCCCCAGCATTTT. Its translation is CASSEGQGSNQPQHF.

The chain couples TRBV19 to TRBJ1-5, with 7 bases fitting TRBD1. CDR1 and CDR2 (germline): LNHDA, SQIVND (reference sequence). The J segment lost 0 bases and the V segment lost 5 bases, leaving 13 bases of the junction unmatched. This CDR3 contains 18 residues. The CDR3 DNA is TGTGCCAGTAGTCCATTACCCGGGACAGCTAATAGCAATCAGCCCCAGCATTTT. This gives the protein CASSPLPGTANSNQPQHF.

The V and J genes are TRBV11-2 and TRBJ2-1; D gene ambiguous. Per germline, CDR1 SGHAT and CDR2 FQNNGV. Trimming left V 1 base short and J 1 base short, with 17 bases between. There are 18 residues in the CDR3. Here the CDR3 reads CASSLGGSTIRSYNEQFF. The CDR3 DNA is TGTGCCAGCAGCTTAGGTGGCAGTACGATCCGTTCCTACAATGAGCAGTTCTTC.